Listed here is a single TCR beta chain. TCRdb's table, derived via immunoSEQ multiplex PCR, lists solely in-frame clones and lacks some. The profile covers about 160,000 clones, with 90% to 95% appearing a single time and 3.5% to 5% taken by the ten largest. V was shortened by 6 bases and J by 12 bases, with 22 bases between the two germline ends. CDR1 and CDR2 (germline): KGHDR, SFDVKD. The CDR3 sequence is 14 residues long. The sample comes from a study of blood T cell repertoires in COVID-19. The J gene is TRBJ1-1, the V gene TRBV24-1; TRBD1 might be the D (5 bases). The source is a woman in her fifties or sixties with acute or convalescent COVID-19. Material for sequencing was peripheral blood. The DNA for the CDR3 is TGTGCCACCAGTATCCCCCGGGGGGACCGAAAGTCTTTCTTT. This codes for CATSIPRGDRKSFF.